What follows are 25 T cell receptor beta chains derived from one specimen sequenced in a study of T-cell reconstitution after alpha-beta-depleted transplantation in children. Unique molecular identifiers were used in preparing the TCRbeta library. Each CDR3 protein is one row after TCRdb ran MiXCR on the PCR reads. The sample gives 200,000 or so distinct CDR3 sequences, about 8.2% of which show up once; 35% is in the top ten. Source: PBMCs, mostly from graft donor cells, taken 360 days after TCRalphabeta/CD19-depleted stem cell transplant. Receptors originate from a male patient between 2 and 10 years old who had a stem cell transplant for acute myeloid leukemia, so the T cells may come from the graft donor.

This clonotype was detected only a few times. V and J are TRBV12-3 or TRBV12-4 and TRBJ2-5; 12 nucleotides line up with TRBD1. The CDR3 totals 17 residues. J lost 6 bases, V lost 4 bases, and 12 bases had no gene match. DNA of the CDR3: TGTGCCAGCAGTTCGCGGGACAGGGGGCGGGATCTGAAGACCCAGTACTTC. Protein sequence: CASSSRDRGRDLKTQYF.

Ten or more counts support this clonotype. The V gene is TRBV29-1, the J gene TRBJ1-3; 7 positions match TRBD1. The CDR3 is made up of 13 amino acids. Germline values: CDR1 SQVTM, CDR2 ANQGSEA. V was clipped by 6 bases and J by 3 bases; unmatched bases: 5. The CDR3 sequence: CSVRQGGGNTIYF. CDR3 sequence (DNA): TGCAGCGTCCGACAGGGAGGTGGAAACACCATATATTTT.

The table lists this clonotype with a few counts. The V call is TRBV7-2, the J call TRBJ2-1; 11 nucleotides match TRBD2. The germline V gene has CDR1 SGHTA and CDR2 FQGNSA. V lost 5 bases and J lost 6; bases outside the gene matches: 6. The CDR3 totals 15 residues. This CDR3 is CASSLWTSGSNEQFF. In DNA, the CDR3 is TGTGCCAGCAGCCTTTGGACTAGCGGGTCCAATGAGCAGTTCTTC.

CDR3 protein: CARGPPGISYEQYV. In DNA form, the CDR3 reads TGTGCCAGGGGCCCCCCGGGAATCTCCTACGAGCAGTACGTC. The chain is built from TRBV5-6 and TRBJ2-7; a possible D gene is TRBD2 (5 bases). The CDR3 consists of 14 residues. V lost 8 bases, J lost 0 bases, and 15 bases lay in between. Germline V gene data show CDR1 as SGHDT and CDR2 as YYEEEE.

This clonotype was counted ten times or more. This chain links TRBV20-1 with TRBJ1-3; TRBD1 might be the D (5 bases). The CDR3 length is 14 residues. Trimming shortened V by 5 bases and J by 3 bases, and 14 bases separated the two germline ends. CDR1 and CDR2 (germline): DFQATT, SNEGSKA (reference sequence). DNA of the CDR3: TGCAGTGCTGCGGGGGTTTCGTATGGAAACACCATATATTTT. It yields the protein CSAAGVSYGNTIYF.

V and J are TRBV9 and TRBJ2-5, with a weak D call TRBD2 (5 bases). Germline-derived CDR1 and CDR2 are SGDLS and YYNGEE. V dropped 6 bases and J dropped 1 base, with 16 bases sitting between them. CDR3 length: 15 residues. This chain's CDR3 is CASTSTAEPQETQYF. Here the CDR3 DNA reads TGTGCCAGCACCTCTACAGCGGAGCCCCAAGAGACCCAGTACTTC.

J is TRBJ2-1 and V is TRBV7-9; D perhaps matches TRBD2 (5 bases). V was trimmed by 5 bases and J by 0 bases, leaving 11 bases between them. Germline V CDR1 and CDR2: SEHNR, FQNEAQ (reference sequence). The CDR3 sequence is 15 residues long. The DNA for the CDR3 is TGTGCCAGCAGCCCTGTAGCGCTCTCCTACAATGAGCAGTTCTTC. Amino acids: CASSPVALSYNEQFF.

This clonotype was observed a few times. The rearrangement links TRBV11-2 to TRBJ2-7; 7 nucleotides match TRBD1. V trimming: 7 bases; J trimming: 6 bases; junction bases outside the gene matches: 9. The CDR3 extends over 13 amino acids. Germline V gene lookup returns CDR1 SGHAT and CDR2 FQNNGV. CDR3 DNA: TGTGCCAGCACCCTCCTGACAGGGTTCGAGCAGTACGTC. This sequence encodes CASTLLTGFEQYV.

This clonotype has a count of ten or more. The chain employs TRBV7-4 and TRBJ1-3; TRBD1 aligns across 9 bases. The ends lost 5 bases at V and 4 bases at J; junction bases unmatched: 18. The germline gives CDR1 SGHVT, CDR2 SQSDAQ. The CDR3 totals 19 residues. CDR3 region: CASSPWGQGPRLTGNTIYF. For the CDR3, the DNA is TGTGCCAGCAGCCCTTGGGGACAGGGTCCTCGTTTGACAGGAAACACCATATATTTT.

CDR3 nucleotide sequence: TGTGCCAGCAGCCCGGGGGACGGCCACTATGGCTACACCTTC. Protein: CASSPGDGHYGYTF. This chain uses TRBV7-9 with TRBJ1-2; D is possibly TRBD1 (5 bases). There are 14 residues in the CDR3. Germline V gene sequence: CDR1 SEHNR, CDR2 FQNEAQ (reference sequence). V was cut by 5 bases and J by 3 bases, with 13 bases left in between. Complete variable domain (other parts from reference TRBV7-9 and TRBJ1-2): DTGVSQNPRHKITKRGQNVTFRCDPISEHNRLYWYRQTLGQGPEFLTYFQNEAQLEKSRLLSDRFSAERPKGSFSTLEIQRTEQGDSAMYLCASSPGDGHYGYTFGSGTRLTVV.

This clonotype was observed a handful of times. CDR3 amino acids: CASRRGTETQYF. For the CDR3, the DNA is TGTGCCAGCAGGCGGGGGACAGAGACCCAGTACTTC. This chain uses TRBV12-3 or TRBV12-4 with TRBJ2-5; TRBD2 aligns across 7 bases. V was pared by 6 bases and J by 4 bases, with 2 bases of the junction left unmatched. CDR3 length: 12 residues.

CDR3 nucleotides: TGTGCCAGCAGCTTAAGTCCAGAGGTAGAGCAGTTCTTC. Protein sequence: CASSLSPEVEQFF. This rearrangement joins TRBV7-9 to TRBJ2-1; D remains ambiguous. Germline V gene lookup returns CDR1 SEHNR and CDR2 FQNEAQ (reference sequence). V was pared by 2 bases and J by 10 bases, with 12 bases between. This CDR3 region has 13 residues.

The chain has TRBV6-2 or TRBV6-3 and TRBJ2-5; D possibly matches TRBD1 or TRBD2 (5 bases each). Germline V gene sequence: CDR1 MNHEY, CDR2 SVGEGT. V lost 2 bases to trimming and J lost 5 bases, with 18 bases between them. This CDR3 has 16 residues. Here the CDR3 reads CASSYLPGTPGETQYF. The CDR3 region has the DNA TGTGCCAGCAGTTACCTCCCAGGGACGCCCGGGGAGACCCAGTACTTC.

This clonotype was detected a few times. V usage is TRBV13 and J usage is TRBJ1-1; the D gene is possibly TRBD1 (6 bases). V lost 5 bases, J lost 5 bases, and 21 bases lay in between. Germline loops: CDR1 PRHDT, CDR2 FYEKMQ (reference sequence). The CDR3 length is 16 residues. CDR3 sequence reads: CASSRTPRGRLTEAFF. Here the CDR3 DNA reads TGTGCCAGCAGCAGAACCCCCCGGGGGCGCCTGACTGAAGCTTTCTTT.

There are many counts of this clonotype. V usage is TRBV3-1 and J usage is TRBJ1-1; no definite D call. The CDR3 extends over 15 amino acids. V shed 4 bases and J shed 1 base, with 13 bases lying between them. Germline CDR1 LGHDT, CDR2 YNNKEL (reference sequence). Written as DNA, the CDR3 is TGTGCCAGCAGCCTCCATGCCGGGGAGAACACTGAAGCTTTCTTT. Translating it yields CASSLHAGENTEAFF.

This clonotype was picked up many times. The chain carries TRBV28 and TRBJ2-3; D is uncertain. The germline gives CDR1 MDHEN, CDR2 SYDVKM. V gave up 2 bases and J gave up 2 bases, with 8 bases separating them. The CDR3 length is 14 residues. CDR3 protein: CASSLVSLTDTQYF. The CDR3 nucleotides are TGTGCCAGCAGTTTAGTATCACTCACAGATACGCAGTATTTT.

This chain links TRBV4-1 with TRBJ2-7; D is unclear. This CDR3 contains 13 residues. Trimming took off 3 bases at V and 0 bases at J, with 6 bases between the two ends. CDR1 and CDR2 from the germline V gene are MGHRA and YSYEKL. This CDR3 reads CASSQGSSYEQYF. The CDR3 DNA sequence: TGCGCCAGCAGCCAGGGCAGCTCCTACGAGCAGTACTTC.

In its sample, this clonotype was seen a few times. The rearrangement links TRBV20-1 to TRBJ2-7, with TRBD2 matching over 8 bases. The ends lost 1 base at V and 2 bases at J; junction bases unmatched: 7. The germline gives CDR1 DFQATT, CDR2 SNEGSKA (reference sequence). CDR3 length equals 15 residues. In DNA form, the CDR3 reads TGCAGTGCTAGAGGGGCCCTAGCGGGTCCCTACGAGCAGTACTTC. This sequence encodes CSARGALAGPYEQYF.

This clonotype was recorded at least ten times. CDR3 in amino acids: CSARTGEEKLFF. CDR3 coding DNA: TGCAGTGCCAGGACAGGGGAAGAAAAACTGTTTTTT. The rearrangement links TRBV20-1 to TRBJ1-4; 9 positions match TRBD1. CDR3 length: 12 amino acids. With 6 bases clipped from V and 8 bases from J, the junction kept 4 bases outside the gene matches. CDR1 DFQATT and CDR2 SNEGSKA come from the germline V gene (reference sequence).

This clonotype was seen at least ten times. The genes are TRBV20-1 and TRBJ2-1, with 14 positions matching TRBD2. CDR1 is DFQATT and CDR2 is SNEGSKA in the germline V gene (reference sequence). The CDR3 runs 14 residues. The V and J ends lost 6 bases and 4 bases, in that order; junction bases with no gene match: 2. CDR3 region: CSARTSGRYNEQFF. In nucleotides, the CDR3 is TGCAGTGCCAGGACTAGCGGGAGGTACAATGAGCAGTTCTTC.

This clonotype was counted many times. The chain is built from TRBV9 and TRBJ2-2, with unresolved D. The CDR3 spans 14 residues. Germline values: CDR1 SGDLS, CDR2 YYNGEE. V lost 6 bases to trimming and J lost 2 bases, with 11 bases between them. CDR3 bases: TGTGCCAGCACGACTCAGCTAAACACCGGGGAGCTGTTTTTT. It yields the protein CASTTQLNTGELFF.

This clonotype was recorded many times. The chain joins TRBV3-1 to TRBJ2-5; 9 positions agree with TRBD1. V trimming: 4 bases; J trimming: 4 bases; junction bases outside the gene matches: 4. This CDR3 is 14 amino acids long. In germline, CDR1 is LGHDT, CDR2 YNNKEL (reference sequence). The CDR3 sequence is CASSLQGAAETQYF. The DNA of the CDR3 is TGTGCCAGCAGCCTACAGGGGGCCGCAGAGACCCAGTACTTC.

The chain joins TRBV12-3 or TRBV12-4 to TRBJ1-4; D is undetermined. CDR3 size: 14 residues. Between the trimmed V and J ends, which lost 0 bases and 4 bases, there was a span of 6 bases. In DNA form, the CDR3 reads TGTGCCAGCAGTTTAGCCCGATTTAATGAAAAACTGTTTTTT. Translating gives CASSLARFNEKLFF.

This clonotype was found a few times. This sequence joins TRBV18 and TRBJ2-7, with D perhaps given as TRBD1 or TRBD2 (7 bases each). CDR1 KGHSH and CDR2 LQKENI come from the germline V gene. The CDR3 runs 14 residues. Trimming removed 3 bases at V and 5 bases at J, with 14 bases between. The CDR3 coding sequence is TGTGCCAGCTCACCGGGGAGGGGGCGAGACGAGCAGTACTTC. Translating gives CASSPGRGRDEQYF.

This clonotype was seen many times. This chain connects TRBV12-3 or TRBV12-4 to TRBJ2-1, with 10 bases identical to TRBD2. V was pared by 5 bases and J by 5 bases, with 6 bases of the junction left unmatched. This CDR3 has 15 residues. In DNA form, the CDR3 reads TGTGCCAGCAGTATTAGCGGGAGGCGAAACAATGAGCAGTTCTTC. Translated, it gives CASSISGRRNNEQFF.